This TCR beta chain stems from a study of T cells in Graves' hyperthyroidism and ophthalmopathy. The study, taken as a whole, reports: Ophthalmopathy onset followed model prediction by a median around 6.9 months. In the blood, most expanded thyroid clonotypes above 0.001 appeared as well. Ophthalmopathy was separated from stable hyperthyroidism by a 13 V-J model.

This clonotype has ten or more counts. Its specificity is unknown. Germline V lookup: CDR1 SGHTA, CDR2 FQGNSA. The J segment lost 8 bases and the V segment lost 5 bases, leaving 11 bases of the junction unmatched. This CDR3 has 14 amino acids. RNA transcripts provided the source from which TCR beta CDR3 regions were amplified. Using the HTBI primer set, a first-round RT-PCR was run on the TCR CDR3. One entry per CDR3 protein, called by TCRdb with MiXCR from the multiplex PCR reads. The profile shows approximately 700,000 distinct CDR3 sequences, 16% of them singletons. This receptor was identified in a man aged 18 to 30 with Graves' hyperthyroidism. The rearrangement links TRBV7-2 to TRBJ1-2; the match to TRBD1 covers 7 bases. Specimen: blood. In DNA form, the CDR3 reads TGTGCCAGCAGCAAACGGCAATACAGGGGAGGCTACACCTTC. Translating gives CASSKRQYRGGYTF.